This entry lists 19 T cell receptor beta chains sequenced from one sample in a study of T cell changes during pregnancy in multiple sclerosis. Here immunoSEQ multiplex PCR was the method, and the copy in TCRdb shows in-frame clones only, minus some. Of 42,000 or so clones in the sample, around 93% were seen once. The specimen comprised CD8+ T cells from peripheral blood mononuclear cells, sampled in the third trimester of pregnancy. Every receptor here comes from a female donor with multiple sclerosis, enrolled in a pregnancy study.

The chain joins TRBV28 to TRBJ2-1; no clear D. With 7 bases removed from V and 6 bases from J, the gap between germline ends came to 10 bases. Germline V gene lookup returns CDR1 MDHEN and CDR2 SYDVKM. The CDR3 covers 12 residues. The CDR3 nucleotides are TGTGCCAGCACCCCCTCGGGCAATGAGCAGTTCTTC. This encodes CASTPSGNEQFF.

V is TRBV19 and J is TRBJ2-7, with 12 bases aligning to TRBD2. CDR3 length: 18 residues. With 4 bases clipped from V and 0 bases from J, the junction kept 10 bases outside the gene matches. Looked up from germline, CDR1 is LNHDA and CDR2 is SQIVND (reference sequence). CDR3 residues: CASSTGGGLAGSSYEQYF. The CDR3, as DNA: TGTGCCAGTAGTACGGGCGGTGGACTAGCGGGATCCTCCTACGAGCAGTACTTC.

The chain employs TRBV5-1 and TRBJ2-1; 10 bases map to TRBD1. Germline V gene sequence: CDR1 SGHRS, CDR2 YFSETQ. This CDR3 has 17 amino acids. V shed 2 bases, J shed 7 bases, and the junction held 12 bases outside the gene matches. In nucleotides, the CDR3 is TGCGCCAGCAGCTTAACCCTCCCTCGGACAGGGGGGAATGAGCAGTTCTTC. It specifies CASSLTLPRTGGNEQFF.

The chain carries TRBV7-9 and TRBJ2-7; a possible D gene is TRBD1 (5 bases). The V gene's germline CDR1 is SEHNR and CDR2 FQNEAQ (reference sequence). V was trimmed by 5 bases and J by 2 bases, leaving 7 bases between them. This CDR3 contains 12 residues. The CDR3 sequence: CASSPDTYEQYF. The CDR3, as DNA: TGTGCCAGCAGCCCGGACACCTACGAGCAGTACTTC. The full variable domain, with the rest looked up from reference TRBV7-9 and TRBJ2-7, is DTGVSQNPRHKITKRGQNVTFRCDPISEHNRLYWYRQTLGQGPEFLTYFQNEAQLEKSRLLSDRFSAERPKGSFSTLEIQRTEQGDSAMYLCASSPDTYEQYFGPGTRLTVT.

This chain uses TRBV6-6 with TRBJ1-2, with unresolved D. This CDR3 has 15 residues. CDR1 is MNHNY, CDR2 SVGAGI, per germline (reference sequence). Trimming left V 2 bases short and J 5 bases short, with 15 bases between. The CDR3 region is CASSYLNLGQYGYTF. For the CDR3, the DNA is TGTGCCAGCAGTTACCTTAACCTTGGGCAGTATGGCTACACCTTC.

The chain joins TRBV7-5 to TRBJ2-6; the table's D call TRBD1 went unverified against the DNA. TRBV7-5 is designated a pseudogene. The CDR3 contains 15 residues. The CDR3: CAGGRLISGANVLTF. The CDR3 bases are TGTGCCGGGGGCAGGCTCATCTCTGGGGCCAACGTCCTGACTTTC.

The chain uses TRBV7-2 and TRBJ2-1; 7 bases are shared with TRBD1. The CDR3 covers 15 residues. From germline, CDR1 is SGHTA and CDR2 FQGNSA. Germline trimming cut 5 bases from V and 5 bases from J; bases unmatched to any gene: 9. CDR3 region: CASSHRTGANNEQFF. The CDR3 DNA reads as TGTGCCAGCAGCCATCGGACAGGCGCAAACAATGAGCAGTTCTTC.

The chain combines TRBV6-6 with TRBJ1-5; D possibly corresponds to TRBD1 (5 bases). This CDR3 comprises 16 residues. The ends were cut back, 7 bases at V and 2 bases at J, with 18 bases in the middle. The germline V gene encodes CDR1 MNHNY and CDR2 SVGAGI (reference sequence). The CDR3 loop is CASISGGRGGNQPQHF. CDR3 DNA: TGTGCCAGCATCTCGGGGGGTCGAGGGGGCAATCAGCCCCAGCATTTT.

The chain employs TRBV7-9 and TRBJ2-7; TRBD2 might be the D (6 bases). Trimming removed 3 bases at V and 1 base at J, with 13 bases between. CDR1 SEHNR and CDR2 FQNEAQ come from the germline V gene (reference sequence). This CDR3 contains 15 residues. CDR3 sequence (DNA): TGTGCCAGCAGCTTTAGCGGCGCCACGTCCTACGAGCAGTACTTC. It is translated as CASSFSGATSYEQYF.

This chain joins TRBV5-4 and TRBJ2-7; TRBD1 aligns across 10 bases. CDR3 length equals 16 residues. The V gene end was trimmed by 4 bases and the J gene end by 3 bases; junction bases not matched to a gene: 10. Per germline, CDR1 SGHNT and CDR2 YYREEE (reference sequence). The CDR3 region is CASSESPGTGDYEQYF. The DNA for the CDR3 is TGTGCCAGCAGCGAATCGCCCGGGACAGGGGACTACGAGCAGTACTTC.

The chain is built from TRBV28 and TRBJ1-2; D gene ambiguous. Deletions cut 3 bases from V and 4 bases from J, with 9 bases between. This CDR3 has 13 amino acids. The germline CDR1 and CDR2 sequences are MDHEN and SYDVKM. Here the CDR3 DNA reads TGTGCCAGCAGTTTTAGTAGTCTCTATGGCTACACCTTC. It codes for CASSFSSLYGYTF.

This rearrangement joins TRBV27 to TRBJ2-7, with 10 bases lining up with TRBD1. CDR1 and CDR2 (germline): MNHEY, SMNVEV (reference sequence). The CDR3 length is 14 residues. Losses at the gene ends were 7 bases for V and 5 bases for J; bases not matched to a gene: 8. The CDR3 loop reads CASTLTGGAHEQYF. The CDR3 nucleotides are TGTGCCAGCACCTTGACAGGGGGCGCCCACGAGCAGTACTTC.

The chain couples TRBV1 to TRBJ2-7; the table's D gene call, TRBD2, was not cross checked with the DNA. TRBV1 is tagged as a pseudogene. The CDR3 covers 16 residues. CDR3 sequence reads: CTSTPGGLAGSYEQYF. Here the CDR3 DNA reads TGCACCAGCACCCCGGGGGGACTAGCGGGTTCCTACGAGCAGTACTTC.

In its sample, this clone was seen once. The V gene is TRBV30, the J gene TRBJ1-3; TRBD1 might be the D (5 bases). The CDR3 length is 15 residues. CDR1 is GTSNPN and CDR2 is SVGIG in the germline V gene (reference sequence). Trimming removed 4 bases from V and 0 bases from J, with 13 bases in between. For the CDR3, the DNA is TGTGCCTGGACGGGGGGTACTAGCTCTGGAAACACCATATATTTT. Its protein product is CAWTGGTSSGNTIYF.

V gene TRBV2 combines with J gene TRBJ1-1; D remains ambiguous. CDR3 length: 14 amino acids. V was cut by 1 base and J by 3 bases, with 9 bases left in between. The germline gives CDR1 SNHLY, CDR2 FYNNEI. DNA of the CDR3: TGTGCCAGCAGTGAAGGTATGAGGGACACTGAAGCTTTCTTT. Its translation: CASSEGMRDTEAFF.

The V and J genes are TRBV28 and TRBJ2-7; 9 nucleotides match TRBD2. Trimming took 5 bases from V and 3 from J; bases not matched to a gene: 5. The CDR3 is 14 amino acids. Per the germline V gene, CDR1 is MDHEN and CDR2 is SYDVKM. The CDR3 reads CASSGGGVYYEQYF. The DNA for the CDR3 is TGTGCCAGCAGTGGCGGGGGGGTTTACTACGAGCAGTACTTC.

This chain uses TRBV4-3 with TRBJ1-5; 7 bases fit TRBD1. CDR1 LGHNA and CDR2 YSLEER come from the germline V gene. The CDR3 sequence is 13 residues long. The J segment lost 6 bases and the V segment lost 5 bases, leaving 4 bases of the junction unmatched. The CDR3 reads CASSARTGQPQHF. The DNA for the CDR3 is TGCGCCAGCAGCGCCAGGACAGGTCAGCCCCAGCATTTT.

This chain uses TRBV7-6 with TRBJ2-1; TRBD1 agrees at 9 bases. The CDR3 covers 13 residues. The junction had 6 bases not matched to a gene; V was cut back by 5 bases and J by 10 bases. The V gene's germline CDR1 is SGHVS and CDR2 FNYEAQ. The CDR3 region is CASSRTGEEEQFF. The CDR3 bases are TGTGCCAGCAGCCGGACAGGGGAGGAGGAGCAGTTCTTC.

CDR3 region: CASSLYGSTNEKLFF. CDR3 DNA sequence: TGTGCCAGCAGTTTATATGGCAGTACTAATGAAAAACTGTTTTTT. The rearrangement links TRBV27 to TRBJ1-4; D gene unclear. The CDR3 is made up of 15 amino acids. Per the germline V gene, CDR1 is MNHEY and CDR2 is SMNVEV (reference sequence). The V gene lost 1 base and the J gene lost 2 bases, with 8 bases spanning the gap.